The entry below describes one TCR beta chain. The protocol was immunoSEQ multiplex PCR, while the TCRdb copy is restricted to in-frame clones and leaves out a portion. This table has 150,000 to 200,000 clones, around 79% appearing once. This CDR3 contains 14 residues. V lost 6 bases, J lost 7 bases, and 7 bases stayed unmatched. Germline V gives CDR1 SNHLY, CDR2 FYNNEI. This specimen comes from a study of blood T cell repertoires in COVID-19. Study at large: Some COVID-19 samples were acute and others convalescent; all came from the United States, Italy and Spain. Sources were T cells, B-cell-depleted T cells, or PBMCs; the material itself was cDNA or gDNA.

The receptor comes from a middle-aged woman with COVID-19, enrolled during active disease. The rearrangement links TRBV2 to TRBJ1-5; 9 bases agree with TRBD1. The sequenced material came from peripheral blood. The CDR3 nucleotides are TGTGCCAGCAGATACACAGGGGGCGGCCAGCCCCAGCATTTT. This translates into CASRYTGGGQPQHF.